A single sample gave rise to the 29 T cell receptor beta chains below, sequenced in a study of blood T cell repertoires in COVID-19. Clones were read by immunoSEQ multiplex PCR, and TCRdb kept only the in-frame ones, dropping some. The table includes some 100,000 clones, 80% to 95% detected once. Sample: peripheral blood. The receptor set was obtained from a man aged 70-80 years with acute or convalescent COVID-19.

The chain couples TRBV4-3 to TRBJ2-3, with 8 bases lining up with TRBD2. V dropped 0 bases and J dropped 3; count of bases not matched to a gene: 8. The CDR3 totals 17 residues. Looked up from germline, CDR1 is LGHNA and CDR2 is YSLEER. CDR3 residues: CASSQEGAGVRTDTQYF. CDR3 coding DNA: TGCGCCAGCAGCCAAGAGGGAGCGGGAGTAAGGACAGATACGCAGTATTTT.

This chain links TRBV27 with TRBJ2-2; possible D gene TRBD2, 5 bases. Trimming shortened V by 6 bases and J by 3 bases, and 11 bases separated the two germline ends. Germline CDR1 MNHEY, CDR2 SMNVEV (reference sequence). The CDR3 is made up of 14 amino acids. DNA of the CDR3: TGTGCCAGCAGGCTAGCTCTATACACCGGGGAGCTGTTTTTT. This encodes CASRLALYTGELFF.

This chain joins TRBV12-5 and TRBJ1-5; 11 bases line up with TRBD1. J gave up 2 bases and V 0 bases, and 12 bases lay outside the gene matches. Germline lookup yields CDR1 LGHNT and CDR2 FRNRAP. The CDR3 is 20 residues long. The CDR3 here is CASGLVRGQGVAYGNQPQHF. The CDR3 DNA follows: TGTGCTAGTGGTTTGGTCAGGGGACAGGGGGTCGCGTACGGCAATCAGCCCCAGCATTTT.

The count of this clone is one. The CDR3 DNA sequence: TGTGCCAGCAGCCCCCGGGGTCGGCAGCCCCAGCATTTT. Translating gives CASSPRGRQPQHF. This chain links TRBV6-5 with TRBJ1-5; D uncertain. Germline CDR1 reads MNHEY; CDR2 reads SVGAGI. The CDR3 has 13 residues. The V end lost 6 bases, the J end lost 7 bases, and 13 bases lay between the germline ends.

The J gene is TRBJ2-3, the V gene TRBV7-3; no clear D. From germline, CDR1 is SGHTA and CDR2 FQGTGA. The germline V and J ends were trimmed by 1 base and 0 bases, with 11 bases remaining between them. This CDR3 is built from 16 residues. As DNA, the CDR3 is TGTGCCAGCAGCTTAAGTTCCAGTTCTAGCACAGATACGCAGTATTTT. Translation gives CASSLSSSSSTDTQYF.

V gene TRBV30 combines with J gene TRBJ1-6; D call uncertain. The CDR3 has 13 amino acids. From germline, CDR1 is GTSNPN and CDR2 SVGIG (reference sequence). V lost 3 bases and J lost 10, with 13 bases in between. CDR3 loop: CAWRAGSGSPLHF. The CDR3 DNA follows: TGTGCCTGGAGGGCGGGCTCCGGGTCACCCCTCCACTTT.

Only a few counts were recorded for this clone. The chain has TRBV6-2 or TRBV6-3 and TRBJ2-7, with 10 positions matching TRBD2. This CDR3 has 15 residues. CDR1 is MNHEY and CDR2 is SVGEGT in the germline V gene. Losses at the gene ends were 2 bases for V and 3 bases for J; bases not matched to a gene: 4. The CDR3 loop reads CASSYGVAGGYEQYF. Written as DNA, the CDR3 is TGTGCCAGCAGTTACGGAGTAGCGGGAGGCTACGAGCAGTACTTC.

CDR3 DNA sequence: TGTGCCGTGTACAGGGCGGGCACTGAAGCTTTCTTT. It encodes CAVYRAGTEAFF. The chain couples TRBV19 to TRBJ1-1; maybe TRBD1 (6 bases). The CDR3 consists of 12 residues. V was cut by 11 bases and J by 4 bases, with 14 bases left in between. The germline V gene has CDR1 LNHDA and CDR2 SQIVND (reference sequence).

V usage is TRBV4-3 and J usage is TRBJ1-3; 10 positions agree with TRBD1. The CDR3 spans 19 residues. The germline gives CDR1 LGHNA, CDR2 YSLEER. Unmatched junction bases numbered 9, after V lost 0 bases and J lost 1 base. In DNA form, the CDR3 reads TGCGCCAGCAGCCAAGACCGACAGGGGGCAATGGGGTCTGGAAACACCATATATTTT. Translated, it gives CASSQDRQGAMGSGNTIYF.

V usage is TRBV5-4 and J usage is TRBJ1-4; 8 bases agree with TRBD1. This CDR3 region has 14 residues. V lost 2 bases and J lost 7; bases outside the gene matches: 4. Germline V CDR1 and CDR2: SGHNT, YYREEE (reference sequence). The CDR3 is CASSLTGGSEKLFF. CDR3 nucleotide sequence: TGTGCCAGCAGCTTAACAGGGGGTAGTGAAAAACTGTTTTTT. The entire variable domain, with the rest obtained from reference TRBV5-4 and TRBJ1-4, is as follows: ETGVTQSPTHLIKTRGQQVTLRCSSQSGHNTVSWYQQALGQGPQFIFQYYREEENGRGNFPPRFSGLQFPNYSSELNVNALELDDSALYLCASSLTGGSEKLFFGSGTQLSVL.

CDR3 amino acids: CASSLVGRGGTDTQYF. CDR3 DNA: TGTGCCAGCAGCTTAGTGGGGCGGGGGGGCACAGATACGCAGTATTTT. The chain links TRBV7-6 to TRBJ2-3, with 8 bases lining up with TRBD2. Germline assignment: CDR1 SGHVS and CDR2 FNYEAQ. This CDR3 spans 16 amino acids. Germline trimming cut 1 base from V and 1 base from J; bases unmatched to any gene: 4.

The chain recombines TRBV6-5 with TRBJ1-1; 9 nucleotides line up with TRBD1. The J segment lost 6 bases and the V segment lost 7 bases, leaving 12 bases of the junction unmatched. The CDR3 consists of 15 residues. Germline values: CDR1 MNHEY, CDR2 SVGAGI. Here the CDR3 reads CASKLTGQGSSEAFF. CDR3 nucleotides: TGTGCCAGCAAACTAACGGGACAGGGTTCCTCTGAAGCTTTCTTT.

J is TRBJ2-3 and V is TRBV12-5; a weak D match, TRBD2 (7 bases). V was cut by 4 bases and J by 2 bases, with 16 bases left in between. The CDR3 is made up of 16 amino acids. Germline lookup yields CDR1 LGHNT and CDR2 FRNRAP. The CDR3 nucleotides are TGTGCTAGTGGTTGGGGGGCGGGAGTCCCCACAGATACGCAGTATTTT. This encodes CASGWGAGVPTDTQYF.

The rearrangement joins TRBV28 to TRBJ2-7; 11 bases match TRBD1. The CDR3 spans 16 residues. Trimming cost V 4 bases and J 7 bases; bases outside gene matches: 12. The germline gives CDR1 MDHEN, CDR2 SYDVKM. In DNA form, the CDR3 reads TGTGCCAGCAGTTCCCCTCGGGACAGGGGGTTGGGGGAGCAGTACTTC. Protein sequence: CASSSPRDRGLGEQYF.

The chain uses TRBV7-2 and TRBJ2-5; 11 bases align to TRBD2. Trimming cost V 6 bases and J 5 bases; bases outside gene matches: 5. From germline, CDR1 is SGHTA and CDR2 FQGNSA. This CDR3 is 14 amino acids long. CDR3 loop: CASRFSGGAETQYF. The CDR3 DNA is TGTGCCAGCAGGTTTAGCGGGGGGGCGGAGACCCAGTACTTC.

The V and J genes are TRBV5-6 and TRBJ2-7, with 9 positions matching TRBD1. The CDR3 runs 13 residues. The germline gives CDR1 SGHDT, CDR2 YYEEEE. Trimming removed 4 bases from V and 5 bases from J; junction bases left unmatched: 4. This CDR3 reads CASSRDRAHEQYF. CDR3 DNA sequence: TGTGCCAGCAGCCGGGACAGGGCCCACGAGCAGTACTTC. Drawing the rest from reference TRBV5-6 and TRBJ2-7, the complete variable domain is DAGVTQSPTHLIKTRGQQVTLRCSPKSGHDTVSWYQQALGQGPQFIFQYYEEEERQRGNFPDRFSGHQFPNYSSELNVNALLLGDSALYLCASSRDRAHEQYFGPGTRLTVT.

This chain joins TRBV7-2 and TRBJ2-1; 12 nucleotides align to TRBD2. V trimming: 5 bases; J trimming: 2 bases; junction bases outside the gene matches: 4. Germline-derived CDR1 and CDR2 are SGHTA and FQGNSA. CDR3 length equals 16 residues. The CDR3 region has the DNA TGTGCCAGCAGCCTAGGACTAGCGGGACCCTACAATGAGCAGTTCTTC. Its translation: CASSLGLAGPYNEQFF.

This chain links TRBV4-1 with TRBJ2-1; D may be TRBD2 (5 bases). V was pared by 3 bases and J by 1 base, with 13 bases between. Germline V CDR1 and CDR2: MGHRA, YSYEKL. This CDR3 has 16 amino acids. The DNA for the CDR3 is TGCGCCAGCAGCCAGCGGGTAGCATGGTCCTACAATGAGCAGTTCTTC. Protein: CASSQRVAWSYNEQFF.

Here the CDR3 reads CASSPPTGGNTEAFF. The CDR3 DNA is TGTGCCAGCTCACCACCGACCGGGGGGAACACTGAAGCTTTCTTT. The chain links TRBV18 to TRBJ1-1; a possible D gene is TRBD1 (5 bases). The CDR3 length is 15 residues. The V end was cut by 0 bases, the J end by 1 base, with 9 bases between. Germline V lookup: CDR1 KGHSH, CDR2 LQKENI.

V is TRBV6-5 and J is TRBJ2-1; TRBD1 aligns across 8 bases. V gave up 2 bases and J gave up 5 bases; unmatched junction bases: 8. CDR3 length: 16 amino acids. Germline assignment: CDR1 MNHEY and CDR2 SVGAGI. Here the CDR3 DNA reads TGTGCCAGCAGTTACCGGGGGACAGGTCTCAACAATGAGCAGTTCTTC. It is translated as CASSYRGTGLNNEQFF.

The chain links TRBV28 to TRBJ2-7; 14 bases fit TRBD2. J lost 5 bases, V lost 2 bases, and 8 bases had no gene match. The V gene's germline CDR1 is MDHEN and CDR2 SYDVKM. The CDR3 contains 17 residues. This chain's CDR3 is CASSLVTSGRAFHEQYF. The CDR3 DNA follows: TGTGCCAGCAGTTTAGTGACTAGCGGGAGGGCCTTCCACGAGCAGTACTTC.

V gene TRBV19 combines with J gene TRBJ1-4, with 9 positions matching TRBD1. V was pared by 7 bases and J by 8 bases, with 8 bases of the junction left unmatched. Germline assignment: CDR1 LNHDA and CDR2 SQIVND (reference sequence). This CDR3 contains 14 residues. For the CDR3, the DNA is TGTGCCAGTAAAATGACAGGGGGTCGGGAAAAACTGTTTTTT. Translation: CASKMTGGREKLFF.

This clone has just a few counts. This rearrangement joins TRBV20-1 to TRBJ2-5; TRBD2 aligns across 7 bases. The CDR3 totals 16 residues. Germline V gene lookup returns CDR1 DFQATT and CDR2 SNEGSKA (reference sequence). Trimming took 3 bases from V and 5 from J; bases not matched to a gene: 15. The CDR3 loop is CSASIRAGVGGETQYF. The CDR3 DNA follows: TGCAGTGCTAGTATCCGCGCGGGGGTGGGAGGGGAGACCCAGTACTTC.

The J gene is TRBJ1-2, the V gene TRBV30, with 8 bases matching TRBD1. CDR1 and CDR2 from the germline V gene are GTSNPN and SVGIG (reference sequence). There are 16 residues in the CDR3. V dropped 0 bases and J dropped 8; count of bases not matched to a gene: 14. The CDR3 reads CAWSVKGQGALRGYTF. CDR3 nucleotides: TGTGCCTGGAGTGTAAAGGGCCAGGGGGCGTTGCGGGGCTACACCTTC.

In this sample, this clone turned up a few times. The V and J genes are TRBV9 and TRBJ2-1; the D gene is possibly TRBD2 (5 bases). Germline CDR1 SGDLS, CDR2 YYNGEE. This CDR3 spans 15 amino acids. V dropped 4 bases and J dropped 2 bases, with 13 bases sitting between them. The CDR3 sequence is CASSLSGSPYNEQFF. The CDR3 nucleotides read TGTGCCAGCAGCTTGAGCGGTAGCCCCTACAATGAGCAGTTCTTC.

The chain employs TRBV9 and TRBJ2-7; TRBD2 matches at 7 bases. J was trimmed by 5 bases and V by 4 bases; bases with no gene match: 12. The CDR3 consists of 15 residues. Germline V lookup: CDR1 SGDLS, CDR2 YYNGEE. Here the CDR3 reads CASSTLGEGFHEQYF. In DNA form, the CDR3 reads TGTGCCAGCAGCACCTTGGGGGAGGGATTCCACGAGCAGTACTTC.

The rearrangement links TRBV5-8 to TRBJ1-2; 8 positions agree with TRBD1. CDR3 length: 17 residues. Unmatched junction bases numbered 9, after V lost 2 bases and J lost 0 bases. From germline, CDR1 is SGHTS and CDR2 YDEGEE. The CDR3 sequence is CASSFNQGARANYGYTF. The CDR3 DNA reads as TGTGCCAGCAGCTTCAATCAGGGGGCGCGTGCTAACTATGGCTACACCTTC.

The CDR3 reads CASWHSNTEAFF. The CDR3, as DNA: TGTGCCAGCTGGCACAGCAACACTGAAGCTTTCTTT. The chain uses TRBV28 and TRBJ1-1; D is uncertain. Germline CDR1 MDHEN, CDR2 SYDVKM. The CDR3 sequence is 12 residues long. With 8 bases removed from V and 2 bases from J, the gap between germline ends came to 9 bases.

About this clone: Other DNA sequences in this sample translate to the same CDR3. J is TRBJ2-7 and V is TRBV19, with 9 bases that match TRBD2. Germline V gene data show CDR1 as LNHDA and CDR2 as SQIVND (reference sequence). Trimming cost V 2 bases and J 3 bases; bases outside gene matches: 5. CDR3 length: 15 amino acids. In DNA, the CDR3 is TGTGCCAGTAGTATACAGGCGGGAGGGCGCTACGAGCAGTACTTC. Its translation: CASSIQAGGRYEQYF.